This TCR beta chain was identified in a study of blood T cell repertoires in COVID-19. Assay used: immunoSEQ multiplex PCR; TCRdb lists only in-frame clones, some missing. Of some 220,000 clones in the sample, about 85% were seen once. Germline V gene lookup returns CDR1 LNHDA and CDR2 SQIVND (reference sequence). Trimming took 5 bases from V and 0 from J, leaving 11 bases between them. The CDR3 consists of 15 residues. The sample was peripheral blood. This rearrangement joins TRBV19 to TRBJ1-5; D not resolved. The receptor comes from a woman aged 18-30 years who had recovered from COVID-19. The CDR3 protein is CASSFLSYSNQPQHF. The DNA for the CDR3 is TGTGCCAGTAGTTTTCTGAGTTATAGCAATCAGCCCCAGCATTTT.